A single T cell receptor beta chain is shown here with its context. In the study's own analysis: Estimation of nucleated cell counts relied on the amplification of reference gene primers. Assay used: immunoSEQ multiplex PCR; TCRdb lists only in-frame clones, some missing. The D gene and trimming were derived from the DNA, and the V and J assignments and clone size from that table. The sample lists roughly 180,000 clones, approximately 88% seen once, with approximately 13% in the top ten. Clinical history reported by participants formed the basis on which cohorts were assigned. This sample is part of a study of blood T cell repertoires in COVID-19. In germline, CDR1 is SGHTS, CDR2 YDEGEE. V shed 0 bases and J shed 5 bases, with 11 bases lying between them. The CDR3 covers 14 residues.

The sequence came from a woman aged 60-75 years who had recovered from COVID-19. The chain is built from TRBV5-8 and TRBJ2-5, with TRBD2 as a possible D gene (6 bases). Sequencing input: PBMCs or T cells enriched from blood (not recorded which). CDR3 coding DNA: TGTGCCAGCAGCTTGGTTGGAGGGGCCGAGACCCAGTACTTC. Translating gives CASSLVGGAETQYF.